The clone carrying this T cell receptor beta chain appeared a few times. Its antigen is not identified. Each sample gave at least 7 million isolated PBMCs. The data were taken from a study of blood T cells in healthy people across ages. The study's findings and limits: Relative to aged donors, long-lived donors carried more naive CD4+ cells and displayed higher diversity.

This CDR3 has 17 residues. Germline V gene lookup returns CDR1 LNHNV and CDR2 YYDKDF (reference sequence). V was clipped by 1 base and J by 3 bases; unmatched bases: 7. A second PCR of about 7 to 11 cycles used a sample-barcoded 5' primer and a J-beta primer mix. TCRdb re-analysed the 5' RACE reads in MiXCR, keeping a single row per CDR3 protein. The repertoire has fewer than 1,200,000 distinct CDR3 sequences, about 25% of them found once; the top ten carry less than 0.75%. The data were also submitted as part of a second study, on T cells of mothers and their children. That report notes: A few healthy Caucasian mothers, along with their six children, were the donors. For each mother, over 10 million TCR beta CDR3 reads were obtained, and for each child, some 3.1 million.

Source material: blood. The sequence was collected from a girl aged 2-10 years in good health. The V and J genes are TRBV15 and TRBJ2-3, with TRBD1 identical over 10 bases. The CDR3 nucleotides read TGTGCCACCAGCAGAGTGGGACAGGGGAAGGGTACAGATACGCAGTATTTT. It yields the protein CATSRVGQGKGTDTQYF. Using reference TRBV15 and TRBJ2-3 for the parts outside the CDR3, the full variable domain is DAMVIQNPRYQVTQFGKPVTLSCSQTLNHNVMYWYQQKSSQAPKLLFHYYDKDFNNEADTPDNFQSRRPNTSFCFLDIRSPGLGDTAMYLCATSRVGQGKGTDTQYFGPGTRLTVL.